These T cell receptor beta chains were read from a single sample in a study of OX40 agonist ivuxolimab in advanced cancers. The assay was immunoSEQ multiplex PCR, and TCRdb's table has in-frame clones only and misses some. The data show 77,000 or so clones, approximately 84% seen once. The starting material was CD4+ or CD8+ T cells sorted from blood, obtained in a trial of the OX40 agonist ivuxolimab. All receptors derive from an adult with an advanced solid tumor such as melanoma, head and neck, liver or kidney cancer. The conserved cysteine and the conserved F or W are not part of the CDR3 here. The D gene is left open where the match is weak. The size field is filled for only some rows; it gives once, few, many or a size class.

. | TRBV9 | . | ASSVAPGTDTQY
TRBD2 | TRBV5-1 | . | ASSYTSGGPYEQF
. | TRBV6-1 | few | ASSAGIQGNEQF
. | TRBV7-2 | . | ASSLGHQSDEQY
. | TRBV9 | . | ASSIQGNTEAF
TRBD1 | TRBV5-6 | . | ASSFKAGGAYTEAF
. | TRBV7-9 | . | ASSLEVGAINQPQH
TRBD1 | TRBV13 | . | ASSLRQGVNTEAF
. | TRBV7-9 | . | ASSRRLPHTQY
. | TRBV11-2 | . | ASSLGAPPGTDTQY
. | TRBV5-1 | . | ASSPKNQKIEAF
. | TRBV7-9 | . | ASSFPGANVLT
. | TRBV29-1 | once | SVEEGLRGSYT
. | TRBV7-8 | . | ASSLARTTGRTGELF
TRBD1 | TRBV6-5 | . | ASSRSLDRGTRVY
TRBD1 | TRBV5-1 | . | ASSHGTAFSDTQY
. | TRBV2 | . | ASSGGDSNQPQH
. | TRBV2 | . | ASSVGSTGLETQY
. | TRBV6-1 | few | ASSDGGNEQF
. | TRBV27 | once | ASSFSPVGDGQYGYT
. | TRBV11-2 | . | ASSLGADYNEQF
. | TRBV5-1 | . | ASRVRAQETQY
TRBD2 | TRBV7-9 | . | ASSFIGTSRDGF
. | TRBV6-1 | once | ASSEYPRVGEQY
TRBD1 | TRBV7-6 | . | ASSSRTGSNSPLH
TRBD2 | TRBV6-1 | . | ASSEAGLATNIQY
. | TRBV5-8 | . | ASSRRVVSEQY
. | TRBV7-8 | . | ASSLAGINTGELF
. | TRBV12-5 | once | ASGFSGAEQF
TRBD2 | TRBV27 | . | ASSFGGGLSYEQY
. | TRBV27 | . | ASSLRYTEFYGYT
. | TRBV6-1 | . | ASSRTSSSEAF
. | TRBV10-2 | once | ASSPAGPNTEAF
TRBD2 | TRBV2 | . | ASSGPGRDTGELF
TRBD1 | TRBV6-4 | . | ASSDTDRDYNEQF
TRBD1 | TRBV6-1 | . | ASSLDRVGSGYT
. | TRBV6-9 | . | ASTTGGVFRGNTIY
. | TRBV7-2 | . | ASSLAGWGETQY
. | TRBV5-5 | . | ASSLDYRGNEQF
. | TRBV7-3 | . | ASSLTGQNSEQY
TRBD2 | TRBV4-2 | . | ASSLGGGNQETQY
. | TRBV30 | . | AWSVMGRVVEGYT
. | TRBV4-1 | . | ASSQVHERINEQF
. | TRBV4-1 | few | ASSQDVEGSAYNEQF
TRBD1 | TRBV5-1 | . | ASSLTGGTTYEQY
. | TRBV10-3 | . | AIREARDGGVSTEAF
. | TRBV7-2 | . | ASSRRQNTEAF
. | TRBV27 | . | ASSSLVGEQY